What follows is one T cell receptor beta chain and its context. Its matching antigen is unknown. The CDR3 covers 16 residues. This sample is drawn from a study of shared clonotypes between healthy human individuals. The naive CD8 subset, CD45RO-negative cells positively selected for CCR7, excluded terminally differentiated effector memory CD45RA+ cells. Study-level results: The represented genetic and exposure-history diversity was limited by the small number of donors.

Some clones are missing from TCRdb's copy, which holds only in-frame ones; the method was immunoSEQ multiplex PCR. This table has hundreds of thousands of clones, 95% to 97% appearing once. Source material: naive CD8+ T cells sorted from blood. This chain joins TRBV21-1 and TRBJ2-1; the table's D call, TRBD1, has no DNA check behind it. TRBV21-1 is deemed a pseudogene. The source is a woman aged 25 to 39 in good health. The chain's CDR3 is CASSEGAGQVYNEQFF. In DNA form, the CDR3 reads TGTGCCAGCAGCGAAGGGGCGGGACAGGTATACAATGAGCAGTTCTTC.